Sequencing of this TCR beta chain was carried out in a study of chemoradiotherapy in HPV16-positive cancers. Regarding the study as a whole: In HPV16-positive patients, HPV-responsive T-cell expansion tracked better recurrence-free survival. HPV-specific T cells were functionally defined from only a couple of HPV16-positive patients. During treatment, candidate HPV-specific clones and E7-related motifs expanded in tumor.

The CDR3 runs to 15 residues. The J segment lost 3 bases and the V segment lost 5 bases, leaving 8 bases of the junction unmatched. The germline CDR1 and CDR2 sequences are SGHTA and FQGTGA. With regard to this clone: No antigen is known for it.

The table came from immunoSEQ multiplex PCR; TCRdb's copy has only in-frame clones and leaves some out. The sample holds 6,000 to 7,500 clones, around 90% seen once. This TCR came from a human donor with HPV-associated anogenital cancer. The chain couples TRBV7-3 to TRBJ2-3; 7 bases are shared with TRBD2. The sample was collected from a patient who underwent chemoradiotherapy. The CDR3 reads CASSPDGGGTDTQYF. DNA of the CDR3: TGTGCCAGCAGCCCGGATGGGGGAGGGACAGATACGCAGTATTTT.